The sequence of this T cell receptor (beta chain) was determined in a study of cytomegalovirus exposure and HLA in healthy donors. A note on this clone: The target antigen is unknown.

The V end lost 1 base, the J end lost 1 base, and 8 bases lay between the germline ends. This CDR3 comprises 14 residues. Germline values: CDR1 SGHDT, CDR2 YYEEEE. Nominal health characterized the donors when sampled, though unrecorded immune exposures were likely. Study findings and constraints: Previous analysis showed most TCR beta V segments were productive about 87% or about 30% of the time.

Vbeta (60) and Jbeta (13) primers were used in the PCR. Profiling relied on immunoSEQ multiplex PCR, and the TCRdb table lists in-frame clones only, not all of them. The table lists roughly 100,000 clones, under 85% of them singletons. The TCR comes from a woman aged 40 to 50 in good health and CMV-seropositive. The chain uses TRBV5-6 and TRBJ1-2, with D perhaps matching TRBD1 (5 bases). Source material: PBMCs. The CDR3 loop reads CASSLKGVNYGYTF. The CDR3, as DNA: TGTGCCAGCAGCTTGAAAGGGGTTAACTATGGCTACACCTTC.